Each of the 9 T cell receptor beta chains below was sequenced from the same sample in a study of beta chain features in type 1 diabetes. What was sequenced were expressed TCRB transcripts, since all of the isolated RNA had been reverse transcribed. The table came from immunoSEQ multiplex PCR; TCRdb's copy has only in-frame clones and leaves some out. The sample includes about 620,000 clones, 15% to 17% of them seen just once. The specimen sequenced was naive CD4+ T cells from blood. Source of these receptors: a young man in good health.

There are a few counts of this clone. The V and J genes are TRBV14 and TRBJ2-6; 7 bases map to TRBD1. CDR1 and CDR2 (germline): SGHDN, FVKESK. The CDR3 contains 18 residues. Trimming took 3 bases from V and 0 from J; bases not matched to a gene: 8. The CDR3 DNA reads TGTGCCAGCAGCCATTATAGGACAGGCTTCTCTGGGGCCAACGTCCTGACTTTC. This gives the protein CASSHYRTGFSGANVLTF.

The rearrangement links TRBV7-9 to TRBJ1-2; D uncertain. V was pared by 4 bases and J by 3 bases, with 18 bases between. The CDR3 covers 16 residues. The V gene's germline CDR1 is SEHNR and CDR2 FQNEAQ (reference sequence). The CDR3 sequence is CASSSHRAWVDYGYTF. CDR3 in DNA: TGTGCCAGCAGCTCCCACCGTGCGTGGGTAGACTATGGCTACACCTTC.

This chain links TRBV10-2 with TRBJ2-2, with no clear D. The germline CDR1 and CDR2 sequences are WSHSY and SAAADI. V was pared by 6 bases and J by 6 bases, with 8 bases between. The CDR3 consists of 12 residues. The CDR3 DNA follows: TGCGCCAGCAGAGATCGGGCCGGGGAGCTGTTTTTT. This codes for CASRDRAGELFF.

V usage is TRBV5-4 and J usage is TRBJ2-2; 12 bases align to TRBD2. The CDR3 is 16 amino acids. The germline CDR1 and CDR2 sequences are SGHNT and YYREEE (reference sequence). V lost 0 bases, J lost 4 bases, and 1 base stayed unmatched. In nucleotides, the CDR3 is TGTGCCAGCAGCTTGGGACTAGCGGGAGTCACCGGGGAGCTGTTTTTT. As protein: CASSLGLAGVTGELFF. Full variable domain (remainder filled in from reference TRBV5-4 and TRBJ2-2): ETGVTQSPTHLIKTRGQQVTLRCSSQSGHNTVSWYQQALGQGPQFIFQYYREEENGRGNFPPRFSGLQFPNYSSELNVNALELDDSALYLCASSLGLAGVTGELFFGEGSRLTVL.

The chain joins TRBV28 to TRBJ1-1; TRBD1 aligns across 9 bases. Germline trimming cut 8 bases from V and 4 bases from J; bases unmatched to any gene: 2. This CDR3 has 12 amino acids. Germline V lookup: CDR1 MDHEN, CDR2 SYDVKM. This CDR3 reads CASVDRGTEAFF. CDR3 coding DNA: TGTGCCAGCGTGGACAGGGGCACTGAAGCTTTCTTT. The full variable domain, rest sourced from reference TRBV28 and TRBJ1-1, is DVKVTQSSRYLVKRTGEKVFLECVQDMDHENMFWYRQDPGLGLRLIYFSYDVKMKEKGDIPEGYSVSREKKERFSLILESASTNQTSMYLCASVDRGTEAFFGQGTRLTVV.

The rearrangement uses TRBV27 and TRBJ2-3, with 10 nucleotides matching TRBD2. The CDR3 has 17 residues. Germline loops: CDR1 MNHEY, CDR2 SMNVEV (reference sequence). After removal of 5 bases from V and 0 bases from J, the junction contained 8 bases not matched to a gene. The CDR3 coding sequence is TGTGCCAGCAGTCCCTCGGGACTAGCGCGAAGCACAGATACGCAGTATTTT. Residues: CASSPSGLARSTDTQYF.

This clone came up a few times. The rearrangement links TRBV9 to TRBJ2-3; D tentatively reads TRBD1 or TRBD2 (5 bases each). Germline V CDR1 and CDR2: SGDLS, YYNGEE. V shed 0 bases and J shed 2 bases, with 19 bases lying between them. The CDR3 covers 18 residues. CDR3 in amino acids: CASSVATWGKGNTDTQYF. The CDR3, as DNA: TGTGCCAGCAGCGTAGCTACATGGGGGAAGGGGAACACAGATACGCAGTATTTT.

This clone was detected only a few times. The V call is TRBV7-9, the J call TRBJ2-3, with 7 positions matching TRBD1. Germline V CDR1 and CDR2: SEHNR, FQNEAQ (reference sequence). This CDR3 has 16 amino acids. Germline trimming cut 5 bases from V and 1 base from J; bases unmatched to any gene: 9. This CDR3 reads CASSRPTGAGTDTQYF. The CDR3 nucleotides are TGTGCCAGCAGCCGCCCCACAGGGGCCGGCACAGATACGCAGTATTTT.

In this sample, this clone turned up a few times. The chain links TRBV14 to TRBJ2-7; D unresolved. The germline gives CDR1 SGHDN, CDR2 FVKESK. V was cut by 5 bases and J by 0 bases, with 8 bases left in between. The CDR3 spans 13 residues. The CDR3 nucleotides read TGTGCCAGCAGCTCTCGAGGCTCCTACGAGCAGTACTTC. Amino acid sequence: CASSSRGSYEQYF.